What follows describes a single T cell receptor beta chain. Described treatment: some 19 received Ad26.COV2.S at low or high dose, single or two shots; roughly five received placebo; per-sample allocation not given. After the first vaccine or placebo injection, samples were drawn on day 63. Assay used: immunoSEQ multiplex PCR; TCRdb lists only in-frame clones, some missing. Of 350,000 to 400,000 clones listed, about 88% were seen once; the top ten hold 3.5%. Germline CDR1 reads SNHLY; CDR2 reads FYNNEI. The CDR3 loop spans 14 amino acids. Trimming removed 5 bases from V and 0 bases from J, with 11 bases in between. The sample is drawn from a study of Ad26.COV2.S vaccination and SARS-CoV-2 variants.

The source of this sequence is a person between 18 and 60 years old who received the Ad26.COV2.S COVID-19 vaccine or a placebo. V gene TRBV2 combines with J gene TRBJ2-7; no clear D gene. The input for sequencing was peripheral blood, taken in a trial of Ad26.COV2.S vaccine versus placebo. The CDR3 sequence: CASSHPPSSYEQYF. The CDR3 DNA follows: TGTGCCAGCAGTCACCCGCCGAGCTCCTACGAGCAGTACTTC. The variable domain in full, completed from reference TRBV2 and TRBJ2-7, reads EPEVTQTPSHQVTQMGQEVILRCVPISNHLYFYWYRQILGQKVEFLVSFYNNEISEKSEIFDDQFSVERPDGSNFTLKIRSTKLEDSAMYFCASSHPPSSYEQYFGPGTRLTVT.